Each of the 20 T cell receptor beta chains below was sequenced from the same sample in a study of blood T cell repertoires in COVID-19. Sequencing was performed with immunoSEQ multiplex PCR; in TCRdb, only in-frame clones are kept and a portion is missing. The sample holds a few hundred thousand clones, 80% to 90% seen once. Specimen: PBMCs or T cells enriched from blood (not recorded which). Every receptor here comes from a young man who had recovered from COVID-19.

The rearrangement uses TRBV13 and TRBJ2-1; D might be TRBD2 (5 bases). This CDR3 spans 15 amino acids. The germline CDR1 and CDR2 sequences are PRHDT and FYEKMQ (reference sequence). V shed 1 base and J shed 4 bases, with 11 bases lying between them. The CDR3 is CASSLEETGYNEQFF. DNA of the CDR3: TGTGCCAGCAGCTTAGAGGAAACGGGGTACAATGAGCAGTTCTTC.

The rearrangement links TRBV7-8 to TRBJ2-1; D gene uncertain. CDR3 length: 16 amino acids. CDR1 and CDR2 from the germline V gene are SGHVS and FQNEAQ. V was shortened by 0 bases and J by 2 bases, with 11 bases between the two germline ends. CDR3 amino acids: CASSLASRWPYNEQFF. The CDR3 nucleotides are TGTGCCAGCAGCTTAGCGTCTCGCTGGCCCTACAATGAGCAGTTCTTC.

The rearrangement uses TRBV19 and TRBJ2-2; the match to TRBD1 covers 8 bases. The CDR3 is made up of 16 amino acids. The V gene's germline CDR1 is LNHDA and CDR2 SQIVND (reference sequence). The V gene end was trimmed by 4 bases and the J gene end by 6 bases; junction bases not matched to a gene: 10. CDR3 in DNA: TGTGCCAGTAGTACCTACAGGACAGGGCGTTCCGGGGAGCTGTTTTTT. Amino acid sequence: CASSTYRTGRSGELFF.

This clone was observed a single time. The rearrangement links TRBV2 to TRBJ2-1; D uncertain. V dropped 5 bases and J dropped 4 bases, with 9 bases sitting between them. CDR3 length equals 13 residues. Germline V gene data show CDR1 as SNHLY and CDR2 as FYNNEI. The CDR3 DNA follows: TGTGCCAGCAGTTCGCCAGTTTACAATGAGCAGTTCTTC. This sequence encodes CASSSPVYNEQFF.

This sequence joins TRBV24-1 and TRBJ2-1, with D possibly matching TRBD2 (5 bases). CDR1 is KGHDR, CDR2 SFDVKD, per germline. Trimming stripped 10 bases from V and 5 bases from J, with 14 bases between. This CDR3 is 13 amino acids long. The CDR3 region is CATQDSTNNEQFF. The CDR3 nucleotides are TGTGCCACGCAGGACTCCACGAACAATGAGCAGTTCTTC.

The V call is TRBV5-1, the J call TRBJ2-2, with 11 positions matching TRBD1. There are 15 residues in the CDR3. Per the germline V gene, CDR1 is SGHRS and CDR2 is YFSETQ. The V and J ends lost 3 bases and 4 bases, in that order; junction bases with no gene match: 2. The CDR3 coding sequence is TGCGCCAGCAGCTACGGACAGGGGGCCACCGGGGAGCTGTTTTTT. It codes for CASSYGQGATGELFF.

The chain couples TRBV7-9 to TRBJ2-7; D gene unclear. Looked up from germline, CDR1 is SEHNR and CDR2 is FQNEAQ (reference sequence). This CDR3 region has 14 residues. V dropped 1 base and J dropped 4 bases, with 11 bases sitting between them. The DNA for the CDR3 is TGTGCCAGCAGCTTAGGAGCGAACTATTACGAGCAGTACTTC. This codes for CASSLGANYYEQYF.

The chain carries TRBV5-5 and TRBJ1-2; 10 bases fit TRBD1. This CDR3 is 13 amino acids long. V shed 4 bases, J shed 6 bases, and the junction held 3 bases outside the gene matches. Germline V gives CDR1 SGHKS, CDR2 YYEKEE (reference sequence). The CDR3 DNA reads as TGTGCCAGCAGCCACGGGACAGGGGATGGCTACACCTTC. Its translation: CASSHGTGDGYTF.

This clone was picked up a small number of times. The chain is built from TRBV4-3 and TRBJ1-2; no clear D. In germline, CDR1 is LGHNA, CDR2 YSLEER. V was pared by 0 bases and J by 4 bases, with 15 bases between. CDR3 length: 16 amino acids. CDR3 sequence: CASSQDTSDTIYGYTF. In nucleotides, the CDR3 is TGCGCCAGCAGCCAAGATACCTCCGACACGATCTATGGCTACACCTTC.

This CDR3 is CASSLASSYNSPLHF. Here the CDR3 DNA reads TGCGCCAGCAGCTTGGCGAGCTCCTATAATTCACCCCTCCACTTT. The chain employs TRBV5-1 and TRBJ1-6, with D unresolved. Germline CDR1 reads SGHRS; CDR2 reads YFSETQ. CDR3 length equals 15 residues. V dropped 0 bases and J dropped 0 bases, with 4 bases sitting between them.

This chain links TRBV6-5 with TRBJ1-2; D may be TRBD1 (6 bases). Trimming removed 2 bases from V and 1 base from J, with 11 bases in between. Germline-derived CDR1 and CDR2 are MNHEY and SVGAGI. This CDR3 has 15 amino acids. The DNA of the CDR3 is TGTGCCAGCAGTTACGGGAGAGGGGGTAACTATGGCTACACCTTC. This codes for CASSYGRGGNYGYTF.

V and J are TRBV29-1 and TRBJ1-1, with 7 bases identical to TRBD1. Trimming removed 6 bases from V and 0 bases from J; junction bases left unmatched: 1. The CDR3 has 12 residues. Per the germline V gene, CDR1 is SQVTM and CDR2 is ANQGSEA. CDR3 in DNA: TGCAGCGTCAGGGGGATGAACACTGAAGCTTTCTTT. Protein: CSVRGMNTEAFF.

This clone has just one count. The CDR3 DNA sequence: TGCGCCAGCAGCCGAGCTGGGTCCGACACTAACTATGGCTACACCTTC. Residues: CASSRAGSDTNYGYTF. This chain links TRBV5-1 with TRBJ1-2; no definite D call. The CDR3 is made up of 16 amino acids. Germline-derived CDR1 and CDR2 are SGHRS and YFSETQ. Deletions cut 4 bases from V and 0 bases from J, with 16 bases between.

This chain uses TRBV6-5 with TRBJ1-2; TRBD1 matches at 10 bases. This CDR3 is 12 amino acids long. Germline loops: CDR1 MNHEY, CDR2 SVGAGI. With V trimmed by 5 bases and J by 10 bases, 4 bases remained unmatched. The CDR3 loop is CASSKDRGNYTF. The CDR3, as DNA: TGTGCCAGCAGTAAGGACAGGGGGAACTACACCTTC.

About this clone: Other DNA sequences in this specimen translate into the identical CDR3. CDR3 in amino acids: CASSLGGRQPQHF. CDR3 bases: TGTGCCAGCAGCTTAGGGGGCCGCCAGCCCCAGCATTTT. V usage is TRBV7-2 and J usage is TRBJ1-5; possibly TRBD1 for D (5 bases). With 1 base removed from V and 7 bases from J, the gap between germline ends came to 8 bases. This CDR3 has 13 amino acids. CDR1 and CDR2 from the germline V gene are SGHTA and FQGNSA.

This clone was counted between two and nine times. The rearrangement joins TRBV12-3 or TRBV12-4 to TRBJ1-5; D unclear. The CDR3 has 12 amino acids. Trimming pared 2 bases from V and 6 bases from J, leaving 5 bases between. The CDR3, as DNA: TGTGCCAGCAGTTTAATGGCTCAGCCCCAGCATTTT. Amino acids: CASSLMAQPQHF.

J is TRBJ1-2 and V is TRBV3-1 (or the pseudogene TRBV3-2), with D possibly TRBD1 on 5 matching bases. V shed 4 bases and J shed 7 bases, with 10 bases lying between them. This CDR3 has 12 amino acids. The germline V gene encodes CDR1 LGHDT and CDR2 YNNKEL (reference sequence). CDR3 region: CASSRGGAGYTF. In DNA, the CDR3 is TGTGCCAGCAGCCGAGGCGGGGCTGGCTACACCTTC.

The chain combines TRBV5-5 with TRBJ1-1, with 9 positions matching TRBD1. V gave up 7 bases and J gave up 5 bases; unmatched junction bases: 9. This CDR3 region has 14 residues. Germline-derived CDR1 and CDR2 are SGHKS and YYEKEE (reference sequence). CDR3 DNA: TGTGCCAGCGGCAACAGGGGGCTAAATACTGAAGCTTTCTTT. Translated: CASGNRGLNTEAFF.

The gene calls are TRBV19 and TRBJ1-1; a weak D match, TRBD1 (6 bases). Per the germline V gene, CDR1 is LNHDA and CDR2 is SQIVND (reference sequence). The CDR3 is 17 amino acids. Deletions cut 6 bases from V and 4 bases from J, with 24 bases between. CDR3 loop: CASRNSGQPTRGTEAFF. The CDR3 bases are TGTGCCAGTAGAAACTCGGGACAACCGACTCGGGGCACTGAAGCTTTCTTT.

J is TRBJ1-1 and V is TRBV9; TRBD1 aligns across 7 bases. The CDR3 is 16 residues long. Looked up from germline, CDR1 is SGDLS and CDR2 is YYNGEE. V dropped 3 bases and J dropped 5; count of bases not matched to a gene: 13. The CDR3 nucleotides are TGTGCCAGCAGCGCAACTAAAGGGGGCGAGGGTACTGAAGCTTTCTTT. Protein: CASSATKGGEGTEAFF. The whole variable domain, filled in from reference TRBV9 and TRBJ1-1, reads DSGVTQTPKHLITATGQRVTLRCSPRSGDLSVYWYQQSLDQGLQFLIQYYNGEERAKGNILERFSAQQFPDLHSELNLSSLELGDSALYFCASSATKGGEGTEAFFGQGTRLTVV.